This TCR beta chain was sequenced in a study of blood T cell repertoires in COVID-19. On the study more broadly: Samples representing acute and convalescent COVID-19 were sourced from the United States, Italy and Spain. T cells, B-cell-depleted T cells, or PBMCs supplied cDNA or gDNA.

As originally analysed: Cell counts per sample came from amplifying reference gene primers. TCRdb's table, derived via immunoSEQ multiplex PCR, lists solely in-frame clones and lacks some. The V and J calls and clone size come from that table; D and trimming were worked out from the DNA. In the table there are roughly 300,000 clones, over 75% of which are singletons. The receptor comes from a human donor in a cohort sampled during active COVID-19. Specimen: peripheral blood.

CDR3 nucleotides: TGTGCCAGCACGGGACAGTCTATAGCCAAAAACATTCAGTACTTC. It translates to CASTGQSIAKNIQYF. This chain joins TRBV2 and TRBJ2-4; 7 bases agree with TRBD1. This CDR3 is 15 amino acids long. Germline V CDR1 and CDR2: SNHLY, FYNNEI. The V gene end was trimmed by 7 bases and the J gene end by 0 bases; junction bases not matched to a gene: 6. The full variable domain, its missing parts supplied by reference TRBV2 and TRBJ2-4, is EPEVTQTPSHQVTQMGQEVILRCVPISNHLYFYWYRQILGQKVEFLVSFYNNEISEKSEIFDDQFSVERPDGSNFTLKIRSTKLEDSAMYFCASTGQSIAKNIQYFGAGTRLSVL.